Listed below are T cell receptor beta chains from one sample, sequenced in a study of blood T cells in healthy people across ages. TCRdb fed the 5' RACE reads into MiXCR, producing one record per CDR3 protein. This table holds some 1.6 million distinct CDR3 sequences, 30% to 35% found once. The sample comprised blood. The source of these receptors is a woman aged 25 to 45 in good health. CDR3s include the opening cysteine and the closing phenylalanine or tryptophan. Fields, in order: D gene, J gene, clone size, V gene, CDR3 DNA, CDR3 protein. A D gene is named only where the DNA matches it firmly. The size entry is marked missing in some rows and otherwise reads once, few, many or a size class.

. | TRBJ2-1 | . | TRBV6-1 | TGTGCCAGCCACGGCTGGAGCAATGAGCAGTTCTTC | CASHGWSNEQFF
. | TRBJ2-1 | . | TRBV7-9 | TGTGCCAGCAGCCCCCTGGCGGGGACAAGCTCCTACAATGAGCAGTTCTTC | CASSPLAGTSSYNEQFF
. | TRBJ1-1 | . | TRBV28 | TGTGCCAGCAGTTTATTCGCAGGGCAAGCTTTCTTT | CASSLFAGQAFF
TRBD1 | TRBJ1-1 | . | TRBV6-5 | TGTGCCAGCAGCCGCGGGACAGATGAAGCTTTCTTT | CASSRGTDEAFF
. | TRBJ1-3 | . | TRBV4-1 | TGCGCCAGCAGCCCCTCTGGATCCGCCATATATTTT | CASSPSGSAIYF
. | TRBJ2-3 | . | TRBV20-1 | TGCAGTGCTAAGCGAACTGATTTCAATTGGGGCACAGATACGCAGTATTTT | CSAKRTDFNWGTDTQYF
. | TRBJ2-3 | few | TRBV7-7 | TGTGCCAGCAGCCTAGGAGCCCTTGGGACAGATACGCAGTATTTT | CASSLGALGTDTQYF
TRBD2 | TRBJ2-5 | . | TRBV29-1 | TGCGGCGTTGAACGGGGGAGGGGAGGGTACCAAGAGACCCAGTACTTC | CGVERGRGGYQETQYF
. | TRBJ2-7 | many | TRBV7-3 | TGTGCCAGCAGCCCCGGACATAGCTCCTACGAGCAGTACTTC | CASSPGHSSYEQYF
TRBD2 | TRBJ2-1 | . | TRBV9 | TGTGCCAGCAGCGAGGGGCCCGGACTAGGAGGCAATGAGCAGTTCTTC | CASSEGPGLGGNEQFF
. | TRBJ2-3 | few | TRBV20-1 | TGCAGTGCTAACCCTTCCGGGCGGGGCACAGATACGCAGTATTTT | CSANPSGRGTDTQYF
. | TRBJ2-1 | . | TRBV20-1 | TGCAGTGCCGACGGAGACTTAAGCTCCTACAATGAGCAGTTCTTC | CSADGDLSSYNEQFF
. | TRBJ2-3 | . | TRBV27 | TGTGCCAGCAGTTTACTCCTGGCGGCAGATACGCAGTATTTT | CASSLLLAADTQYF
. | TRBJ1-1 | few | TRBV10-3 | TGTGCCACCAAGGGGGGCCAGAACACTGAAGCTTTCTTT | CATKGGQNTEAFF
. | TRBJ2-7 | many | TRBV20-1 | TGCAGTGCTAGAGGGCGGCAGGTTCACGAGCAGTACTTC | CSARGRQVHEQYF
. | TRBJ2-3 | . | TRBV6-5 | TGTGCCAGCAGCAAGCGAAGCGGACGAGGGACAGATACGCAGTATTTT | CASSKRSGRGTDTQYF
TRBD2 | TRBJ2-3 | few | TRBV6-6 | TGTGCCAGCAGTAGACACTACTCGGGAGGGCCCCCAGATACGCAGTATTTT | CASSRHYSGGPPDTQYF
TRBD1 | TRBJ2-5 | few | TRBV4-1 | TGCGCCAGCAGCAATCCGGGACAGGAGGTAAAAGAGACCCAGTACTTC | CASSNPGQEVKETQYF
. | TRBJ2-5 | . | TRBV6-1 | TGTGCCAGCAGTGAGTTTGCCCAAGAGACCCAGTACTTC | CASSEFAQETQYF
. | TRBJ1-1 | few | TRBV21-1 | TGTGCCAGCAGCTCCGGGATCTGGCTTGAAGCTTTCTTT | CASSSGIWLEAFF
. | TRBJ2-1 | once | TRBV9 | TGTGCCAGCAGCCCCATGACAGGCGGCATTGAGCAGTTCTTC | CASSPMTGGIEQFF
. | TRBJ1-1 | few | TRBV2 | TGTGCCAGCAGTGGGCCCGGACAGATGAAAGCTTTCTTT | CASSGPGQMKAFF
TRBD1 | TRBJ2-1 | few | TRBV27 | TGTGCCAGCAGGGTCGGCGGTTACAGGGGGTACAATGAGCAGTTCTTC | CASRVGGYRGYNEQFF
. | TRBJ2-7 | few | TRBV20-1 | TGCAGTGCCCGGACGGATCCTTATTACGAGCAGTACTTC | CSARTDPYYEQYF
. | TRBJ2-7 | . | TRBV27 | TGTGCCGGCAGTTTGGCGGCTACCCAAGCCTACGAGCAGTACTTC | CAGSLAATQAYEQYF
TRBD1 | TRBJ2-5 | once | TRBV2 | TGCGCCAGCTCGGGACAGGGCGGTTGGGAGACCCAGTACTTC | CASSGQGGWETQYF
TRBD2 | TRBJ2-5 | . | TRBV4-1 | TGCGCCAGCAGCCAAGAGACTCCAGGGAGGGGCCAAGAGACCCAGTACTTC | CASSQETPGRGQETQYF
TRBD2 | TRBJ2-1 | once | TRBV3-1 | TGTGCCAGCAGCCGAGGACTAGCGGGAGTTTCAGATGAGCAGTTCTTC | CASSRGLAGVSDEQFF